This T cell receptor (beta chain) was identified during a study of cytomegalovirus exposure and HLA in healthy donors. Across the whole study: Early on, a data release was issued that held about 85 million unique TCRs from HLA-typed donors.

Vbeta (60) and Jbeta (13) primers were used in the PCR. Sequencing used immunoSEQ multiplex PCR; TCRdb keeps in-frame clones, though not all of them. The data show some 100,000 clones, roughly 79% seen once. Study-level points and caveats: A later analysis found common viral pathogens apparently linked to several of the most significant clusters. Most likely, a cluster of highly shared sequence variants arose as a sequencing artifact.

As for this clone: The antigen is not known.

Germline lookup yields CDR1 SQVTM and CDR2 ANQGSEA. The CDR3 consists of 15 residues. V lost 3 bases to trimming and J lost 3 bases; unmatched junction nucleotides: 8. This sequence was found in a female donor in good health and CMV-seropositive. Material for sequencing was PBMCs. The chain recombines TRBV29-1 with TRBJ1-2; 9 nucleotides agree with TRBD1. CDR3 nucleotides: TGCAGCGTTGAGGGACCTGGACAGGGGTACTATGGCTACACCTTC. This codes for CSVEGPGQGYYGYTF.